This TCR beta chain originates from a study of OX40 agonist ivuxolimab in advanced cancers. For the wider study: Ivuxolimab, which targeted the costimulatory receptor OX40 (CD134), was an agonistic, fully human IgG2 monoclonal antibody. The point of sequencing TCRbeta in the periphery was to test whether ivuxolimab changed TCR sequence diversity and drove clonal T-cell expansion. Partial responses were achieved by three dose-escalation patients, of whom one had hepatocellular carcinoma and two had cutaneous melanoma. In the dose-escalation cohort, roughly 80% of patients were male, and the mean age was approximately 55 years, with a range of 23 to 79. The paper reports the monotherapy dose-escalation portion (N of about 47 patients) of the phase I ivuxolimab trial. Intravenous ivuxolimab was administered to patients every 2 weeks at six dose levels: 0.01, 0.1, 0.3, 1.5, 3 and 10 mg/kg. Among the 50 to 55 dose-escalation patients, some 19 had hepatocellular carcinoma, 15 melanoma, 9 renal cell carcinoma and 9 head and neck cancer. Prior anti-PD-1, anti-PD-L1 or anti-CTLA-4 therapy was permitted, and checkpoint inhibitors had been received by roughly 42% of dose-escalation patients. Study-wide findings and limitations: After ivuxolimab, expanded clones were on average more numerous among CD8+ T cells than among CD4+ T cells. Clonal expansion of both CD4+ and CD8+ blood T cells was observed from baseline to week 6 at doses 0.1 to 3.0 mg/kg. In the 0.1-3.0 mg/kg groups, partial responders had among the lowest normalized peripheral clonal expansion, particularly in CD8+ T cells. Which antigens the clonally expanded peripheral T cells were specific for was not determined. Low levels of normalized T-cell clonal expansion were also seen in some nonresponding patients.

On this clone itself: Its antigen specificity is not known. No much larger clone is present one base from it, and per-base qualities are unavailable.

Patients with a history of autoimmune disease or receiving systemic immunosuppression were excluded from the trial. Peripheral blood for TCR sequencing was drawn from every dose cohort at baseline, at cycle 4 day 1 and at cycle 7 day 1. The samples were taken from a phase I, first-in-human, multicenter, open-label dose-escalation trial of ivuxolimab. Adults with locally advanced or metastatic head and neck squamous cell, hepatocellular, melanoma or renal cell carcinoma were enrolled in the trial. Before TCR sequencing, CD4+ and CD8+ T cells were separately sorted from peripheral blood. Genomic DNA was isolated from the sorted cells so that the TCRbeta CDR3 region could be sequenced. The immunoSEQ Assay was used for sequencing of TCRbeta CDR3 regions. Here the immuneACCESS table is served through TCRdb, limited to in-frame sequences with V and J called. Missing clones are a known gap in these copies; in checked studies unresolved V genes cover under half, and the rest lacks a known reason. In all, the sample holds tens of thousands of clones, and around 75% of those were seen once. The top ten constitute approximately 20% of the sample.

CDR1 and CDR2, per the germline V gene, are SGHTA and FQGTGA. The cysteine opens and the phenylalanine closes a CDR3 of 13 amino acids. Of the read, only the CDR3 DNA is kept; its 39 bases are in frame from base 1. V is reduced by 5 bases and J by 0 bases, leaving a spacing of 8 bases between them. The starting material was CD4+ or CD8+ T cells sorted from blood, obtained in a trial of the OX40 agonist ivuxolimab. Rearrangement joined TRBV7-3 to TRBJ2-7, with the D gene not clear enough to name. The receptor was isolated from an adult with an advanced solid tumor such as melanoma, head and neck, liver or kidney cancer. The CDR3 region: CASSLGISYEQYF. The sequenced DNA: TGTGCCAGCAGCCTGGGGATCTCCTACGAGCAGTACTTC.